Listed below are T cell receptor beta chains from one sample, sequenced in a study of shared clonotypes between healthy human individuals. The method was immunoSEQ multiplex PCR; TCRdb's version includes in-frame clones alone and lacks a portion of them. The sample yields 1.5 million to 2.5 million clones, about 95% seen once. The specimen sequenced was naive CD8+ T cells sorted from blood. The source is a man aged 18 to 29 in good health. Both conserved end residues are part of each CDR3. Fields, in order: J gene, V gene, D gene, clone size, CDR3 protein, CDR3 DNA. The D gene is left open where the match is weak. For some rows the clone size is stated as once, few or many, or as a class when expanded; others skip it.

j_gene: TRBJ2-1; v_gene: TRBV5-1; d_gene: -; abundance: once; CDR3aa: CASSPDRDTYNEQFF; CDR3nt: TGCGCCAGCAGCCCGGACCGGGACACTTACAATGAGCAGTTCTTC
j_gene: TRBJ2-7; v_gene: TRBV27; d_gene: TRBD2; abundance: -; CDR3aa: CASSLRREGNEQYF; CDR3nt: TGTGCCAGCAGTTTAAGGAGGGAGGGCAACGAGCAGTACTTC
j_gene: TRBJ1-2; v_gene: TRBV27; d_gene: TRBD1; abundance: once; CDR3aa: CASSPAVGTVYGYTF; CDR3nt: TGTGCCAGCAGTCCTGCTGTAGGGACAGTCTATGGCTACACCTTC
j_gene: TRBJ2-7; v_gene: TRBV7-6; d_gene: -; abundance: -; CDR3aa: CASSLGPSYEQYF; CDR3nt: TGTGCCAGCAGCTTAGGTCCCTCCTACGAGCAGTACTTC
j_gene: TRBJ2-1; v_gene: TRBV27; d_gene: -; abundance: -; CDR3aa: CASSWGANEQFF; CDR3nt: TGTGCCAGCAGTTGGGGGGCCAATGAGCAGTTCTTC
j_gene: TRBJ1-2; v_gene: TRBV5-4; d_gene: -; abundance: once; CDR3aa: CASSLGDLPGYTF; CDR3nt: TGTGCCAGCAGCTTGGGGGACCTTCCCGGCTACACCTTC
j_gene: TRBJ1-2; v_gene: TRBV21-1; d_gene: -; abundance: -; CDR3aa: CARFATGGFYGYTF; CDR3nt: TGTGCCAGATTCGCGACAGGGGGCTTCTATGGCTACACCTTC
j_gene: TRBJ2-5; v_gene: TRBV6-1; d_gene: TRBD2; abundance: -; CDR3aa: CASSDNSGGGQETQYF; CDR3nt: TGTGCCAGCAGTGATAATAGCGGGGGTGGCCAAGAGACCCAGTACTTC
j_gene: TRBJ2-2; v_gene: TRBV6-6; d_gene: -; abundance: -; CDR3aa: CASSVINTGELFF; CDR3nt: TGTGCCAGCAGTGTTATAAACACCGGGGAGCTGTTTTTT
j_gene: TRBJ1-2; v_gene: TRBV14; d_gene: -; abundance: -; CDR3aa: CASSQDANYGYTF; CDR3nt: TGTGCCAGCAGCCAAGACGCTAACTATGGCTACACCTTC
j_gene: TRBJ1-1; v_gene: TRBV4-3; d_gene: -; abundance: -; CDR3aa: CASSQDEALNTEAFF; CDR3nt: TGCGCCAGCAGCCAAGATGAAGCCCTGAACACTGAAGCTTTCTTT
j_gene: TRBJ2-5; v_gene: TRBV6-6; d_gene: -; abundance: -; CDR3aa: CASSYTRETQYF; CDR3nt: TGTGCCAGCAGTTACACGAGGGAGACCCAGTACTTC
j_gene: TRBJ1-5; v_gene: TRBV4-1; d_gene: -; abundance: -; CDR3aa: CASSQVEISNQPQHF; CDR3nt: TGCGCCAGCAGCCAAGTGGAAATTAGCAATCAGCCCCAGCATTTT
j_gene: TRBJ2-7; v_gene: TRBV7-6; d_gene: -; abundance: -; CDR3aa: CASSFFGSYEQYF; CDR3nt: TGTGCCAGCAGTTTTTTTGGCTCCTACGAGCAGTACTTC
j_gene: TRBJ2-7; v_gene: TRBV4-1; d_gene: TRBD1; abundance: -; CDR3aa: CASSLTGDRSYEQYF; CDR3nt: TGCGCCAGCAGCCTAACAGGGGACCGATCCTACGAGCAGTACTTC
j_gene: TRBJ1-1; v_gene: TRBV5-1; d_gene: TRBD1; abundance: -; CDR3aa: CASRHGTGVTEAFF; CDR3nt: TGCGCCAGCAGACATGGGACAGGGGTGACTGAAGCTTTCTTT
j_gene: TRBJ2-7; v_gene: TRBV11-2; d_gene: -; abundance: -; CDR3aa: CASSPDGSLYEQYF; CDR3nt: TGTGCCAGCAGCCCGGACGGCTCCCTCTACGAGCAGTACTTC
j_gene: TRBJ2-7; v_gene: TRBV5-1; d_gene: -; abundance: -; CDR3aa: CASGQEGGVNEQYF; CDR3nt: TGCGCCAGCGGTCAAGAAGGGGGGGTTAATGAGCAGTACTTC
j_gene: TRBJ1-2; v_gene: TRBV4-3; d_gene: -; abundance: -; CDR3aa: CASSQDLTGELNYGYTF; CDR3nt: TGCGCCAGCAGCCAAGATCTTACCGGGGAACTGAACTATGGCTACACCTTC
j_gene: TRBJ2-5; v_gene: TRBV5-1; d_gene: -; abundance: -; CDR3aa: CASSLLSDRETQYF; CDR3nt: TGCGCCAGCAGCTTGTTATCTGATCGAGAGACCCAGTACTTC
j_gene: TRBJ2-7; v_gene: TRBV7-2; d_gene: -; abundance: once; CDR3aa: CASSLGGPSSYEQYF; CDR3nt: TGTGCCAGCAGCTTGGGGGGTCCCAGCTCCTACGAGCAGTACTTC
j_gene: TRBJ2-3; v_gene: TRBV5-4; d_gene: -; abundance: -; CDR3aa: CASSFSLERDTQYF; CDR3nt: TGTGCCAGCAGCTTCAGTCTCGAGCGGGATACGCAGTATTTT
j_gene: TRBJ1-4; v_gene: TRBV6-1; d_gene: -; abundance: -; CDR3aa: CASSEPTNTQEKLFF; CDR3nt: TGTGCCAGCAGTGAACCGACTAACACCCAAGAAAAACTGTTTTTT
j_gene: TRBJ2-1; v_gene: TRBV6-5; d_gene: TRBD2; abundance: -; CDR3aa: CASSYSSGGPPFF; CDR3nt: TGTGCCAGCAGTTACTCTAGCGGGGGCCCCCCGTTCTTC
j_gene: TRBJ2-7; v_gene: TRBV7-7; d_gene: TRBD1; abundance: -; CDR3aa: CASSYRQGDEQYF; CDR3nt: TGTGCTAGCAGCTACCGACAGGGGGACGAGCAGTACTTC
j_gene: TRBJ2-5; v_gene: TRBV4-1; d_gene: -; abundance: -; CDR3aa: CASSQEGGGAGFETQYF; CDR3nt: TGCGCCAGCAGCCAAGAAGGTGGGGGCGCGGGTTTCGAGACCCAGTACTTC
j_gene: TRBJ2-7; v_gene: TRBV27; d_gene: -; abundance: -; CDR3aa: CASSPSAGAFSYEQYF; CDR3nt: TGTGCCAGCAGTCCCTCGGCAGGGGCCTTTTCCTACGAGCAGTACTTC
j_gene: TRBJ1-2; v_gene: TRBV6-5; d_gene: -; abundance: -; CDR3aa: CASSYSTGTLNYGYTF; CDR3nt: TGTGCCAGCAGTTACTCGACCGGGACCCTTAACTATGGCTACACCTTC
j_gene: TRBJ1-2; v_gene: TRBV4-1; d_gene: TRBD1; abundance: -; CDR3aa: CASSLSTGDSLYGYTF; CDR3nt: TGCGCCAGCAGCCTCTCCACAGGGGATAGTCTCTATGGCTACACCTTC
j_gene: TRBJ1-2; v_gene: TRBV27; d_gene: -; abundance: -; CDR3aa: CASYLPLVGYTF; CDR3nt: TGTGCCAGCTACTTACCCTTGGTAGGCTACACCTTC
j_gene: TRBJ1-5; v_gene: TRBV27; d_gene: TRBD1; abundance: once; CDR3aa: CASSLLAGGRSSNQPQHF; CDR3nt: TGTGCCAGCAGTTTGCTGGCAGGGGGCCGAAGTAGCAATCAGCCCCAGCATTTT
j_gene: TRBJ1-1; v_gene: TRBV6-5; d_gene: -; abundance: -; CDR3aa: CASSYSGAGTFF; CDR3nt: TGTGCCAGCAGTTACTCAGGGGCGGGAACTTTCTTT
j_gene: TRBJ1-1; v_gene: TRBV19; d_gene: TRBD1; abundance: -; CDR3aa: CASRDRDMNTEAFF; CDR3nt: TGTGCCAGTAGGGACAGGGACATGAACACTGAAGCTTTCTTT
j_gene: TRBJ1-4; v_gene: TRBV19; d_gene: -; abundance: -; CDR3aa: CASSLPNNEKLFF; CDR3nt: TGTGCCAGTAGTTTACCGAACAATGAAAAACTGTTTTTT
j_gene: TRBJ2-5; v_gene: TRBV7-9; d_gene: TRBD1; abundance: once; CDR3aa: CASSLGFGTEETQYF; CDR3nt: TGTGCCAGCAGCTTAGGCTTCGGGACAGAAGAGACCCAGTACTTC
j_gene: TRBJ2-3; v_gene: TRBV4-2; d_gene: -; abundance: -; CDR3aa: CASSQVEGAYTDTQYF; CDR3nt: TGTGCCAGCAGCCAGGTGGAGGGGGCCTACACAGATACGCAGTATTTT
j_gene: TRBJ1-4; v_gene: TRBV28; d_gene: TRBD1; abundance: -; CDR3aa: CASRPGTGRANNEKLFF; CDR3nt: TGTGCCAGCAGACCTGGGACAGGGCGAGCAAATAATGAAAAACTGTTTTTT
j_gene: TRBJ2-2; v_gene: TRBV6-5; d_gene: -; abundance: -; CDR3aa: CASSYSVPNTGELFF; CDR3nt: TGTGCCAGCAGTTACTCGGTGCCGAACACCGGGGAGCTGTTTTTT
j_gene: TRBJ2-1; v_gene: TRBV5-1; d_gene: TRBD2; abundance: -; CDR3aa: CASSAGLAGASYNEQFF; CDR3nt: TGCGCCAGCAGCGCTGGACTAGCGGGTGCCTCCTACAATGAGCAGTTCTTC
j_gene: TRBJ2-1; v_gene: TRBV9; d_gene: -; abundance: -; CDR3aa: CASSVGGSVPLNEQFF; CDR3nt: TGTGCCAGCAGCGTAGGGGGTAGCGTACCGCTCAATGAGCAGTTCTTC
j_gene: TRBJ1-2; v_gene: TRBV5-4; d_gene: -; abundance: -; CDR3aa: CASSKDGVYYTF; CDR3nt: TGTGCCAGCAGCAAGGACGGAGTTTATTACACCTTC
j_gene: TRBJ2-7; v_gene: TRBV9; d_gene: TRBD2; abundance: -; CDR3aa: CASSAGLAGTYEQYF; CDR3nt: TGTGCCAGCAGCGCCGGACTAGCGGGTACCTACGAGCAGTACTTC
j_gene: TRBJ2-7; v_gene: TRBV19; d_gene: TRBD1; abundance: once; CDR3aa: CASSMGGQAPYEQYF; CDR3nt: TGTGCCAGTAGTATGGGGGGACAGGCCCCCTACGAGCAGTACTTC
j_gene: TRBJ2-5; v_gene: TRBV27; d_gene: -; abundance: -; CDR3aa: CASSLGAGATQYF; CDR3nt: TGTGCCAGCAGTTTAGGCGCGGGGGCGACCCAGTACTTC
j_gene: TRBJ2-7; v_gene: TRBV5-5; d_gene: -; abundance: -; CDR3aa: CASSLLNSYEQYF; CDR3nt: TGTGCCAGCAGCTTGTTGAACAGCTACGAGCAGTACTTC
j_gene: TRBJ1-2; v_gene: TRBV6-5; d_gene: -; abundance: -; CDR3aa: CASSQQEGAPGYTF; CDR3nt: TGTGCCAGCAGTCAACAGGAGGGCGCGCCTGGCTACACCTTC
j_gene: TRBJ1-2; v_gene: TRBV5-1; d_gene: TRBD1; abundance: -; CDR3aa: CASSSRTGGLDYGYTF; CDR3nt: TGCGCCAGCAGCTCCCGGACAGGGGGACTCGACTATGGCTACACCTTC
j_gene: TRBJ2-1; v_gene: TRBV7-9; d_gene: -; abundance: -; CDR3aa: CASSPGEADEQFF; CDR3nt: TGTGCCAGCAGCCCGGGGGAGGCGGATGAGCAGTTCTTC
j_gene: TRBJ2-7; v_gene: TRBV27; d_gene: TRBD1; abundance: -; CDR3aa: CASSLTGQGQYEQYF; CDR3nt: TGTGCCAGCAGTTTAACCGGACAGGGGCAGTACGAGCAGTACTTC
j_gene: TRBJ2-7; v_gene: TRBV11-2; d_gene: -; abundance: -; CDR3aa: CASSLGVDAYEQYF; CDR3nt: TGTGCCAGCAGCTTAGGGGTGGATGCCTACGAGCAGTACTTC
j_gene: TRBJ1-4; v_gene: TRBV4-1; d_gene: -; abundance: -; CDR3aa: CASSQGFSKVGEKLFF; CDR3nt: TGCGCCAGCAGCCAAGGATTCAGCAAAGTCGGTGAAAAACTGTTTTTT
j_gene: TRBJ2-7; v_gene: TRBV2; d_gene: TRBD1; abundance: -; CDR3aa: CASREGRTGFYEQYF; CDR3nt: TGTGCCAGCAGAGAAGGGCGGACAGGTTTTTACGAGCAGTACTTC
j_gene: TRBJ1-2; v_gene: TRBV30; d_gene: TRBD1; abundance: -; CDR3aa: CAWSATGGSGYTF; CDR3nt: TGTGCCTGGAGCGCCACAGGGGGTAGTGGCTACACCTTC
j_gene: TRBJ2-7; v_gene: TRBV4-1; d_gene: -; abundance: -; CDR3aa: CASSLREAGYEQYF; CDR3nt: TGCGCCAGCAGCCTCAGGGAGGCGGGCTACGAGCAGTACTTC
j_gene: TRBJ2-7; v_gene: TRBV27; d_gene: TRBD2; abundance: -; CDR3aa: CASRLAGSYEQYF; CDR3nt: TGTGCCAGCAGACTAGCGGGTTCCTACGAGCAGTACTTC
j_gene: TRBJ1-2; v_gene: TRBV7-9; d_gene: -; abundance: few; CDR3aa: CASSPLFGDLQNGYTF; CDR3nt: TGTGCCAGCAGCCCTCTTTTCGGGGATCTTCAGAATGGCTACACCTTC